The 13 T cell receptor beta chains given below trace back to one sample, sequenced in a study of Ad26.COV2.S vaccination and SARS-CoV-2 variants. The assay was immunoSEQ multiplex PCR, and TCRdb's table has in-frame clones only and misses some. The top ten clones hold about 2.5% of a sample with roughly 420,000 clones, approximately 89% of them seen once. Treatment denoted: roughly 20 received Ad26.COV2.S at low or high dose, single or two shots; 5 received placebo; per-sample allocation not given. Sampling occurred on day 63 after the first vaccine or placebo injection. This specimen was peripheral blood, taken in a trial of Ad26.COV2.S vaccine versus placebo. These receptors were collected from a person between 18 and 59 years old who received the Ad26.COV2.S COVID-19 vaccine or a placebo.

J is TRBJ1-2 and V is TRBV5-5; D not certain. The CDR3 is 15 amino acids. Trimming removed 1 base at V and 2 bases at J, with 12 bases between. The germline CDR1 and CDR2 sequences are SGHKS and YYEKEE (reference sequence). The CDR3 is CASSLSQGFNYGYTF. Here the CDR3 DNA reads TGTGCCAGCAGCTTGTCCCAAGGTTTCAACTATGGCTACACCTTC.

This sequence joins TRBV10-3 and TRBJ2-3, with TRBD2 matching over 7 bases. V was pared by 1 base and J by 0 bases, with 10 bases of the junction left unmatched. CDR1 and CDR2 (germline): ENHRY, SYGVKD. This CDR3 spans 18 amino acids. In nucleotides, the CDR3 is TGTGCCATCAGTGAGTTAGGGGACTACTCTAGAAGCACAGATACGCAGTATTTT. This sequence encodes CAISELGDYSRSTDTQYF.

The chain recombines TRBV4-3 with TRBJ2-7, with D unresolved. Germline V CDR1 and CDR2: LGHNA, YSLEER. V was cut by 0 bases and J by 3 bases, with 12 bases left in between. CDR3 length: 15 amino acids. CDR3 in DNA: TGCGCCAGCAGCCAAGAGAGGCAGACTTACTACGAGCAGTACTTC. It is translated as CASSQERQTYYEQYF.

V and J are TRBV7-8 and TRBJ2-7; maybe TRBD1 (6 bases). The V and J ends lost 3 bases and 0 bases respectively, with 15 bases between them. The CDR3 is made up of 16 amino acids. The V gene's germline CDR1 is SGHVS and CDR2 FQNEAQ. The CDR3: CASSLLSGTPSYEQYF. DNA for the CDR3: TGTGCCAGCAGCTTGCTATCCGGGACACCCTCCTACGAGCAGTACTTC.

This sequence joins TRBV19 and TRBJ1-1, with a tentative D call TRBD1 (6 bases). Germline V gives CDR1 LNHDA, CDR2 SQIVND (reference sequence). The V and J ends lost 8 bases and 5 bases respectively, with 12 bases between them. This CDR3 region has 12 residues. The CDR3 sequence is CASRQVATEAFF. CDR3 DNA: TGTGCCAGTCGACAGGTTGCGACTGAAGCTTTCTTT. Variable domain in full (rest from reference TRBV19 and TRBJ1-1): DGGITQSPKYLFRKEGQNVTLSCEQNLNHDAMYWYRQDPGQGLRLIYYSQIVNDFQKGDIAEGYSVSREKKESFPLTVTSAQKNPTAFYLCASRQVATEAFFGQGTRLTVV.

The chain joins TRBV28 to TRBJ1-2, with D hard to call. This CDR3 contains 15 residues. From germline, CDR1 is MDHEN and CDR2 SYDVKM. V shed 2 bases and J shed 3 bases, with 13 bases lying between them. CDR3 in DNA: TGTGCCAGCAGTTTAATTGTGGGGTCCTACTATGGCTACACCTTC. Amino acids: CASSLIVGSYYGYTF.

The DNA for the CDR3 is TGTGCCAGCAGCCGAGTGCCAGATTTCTCCTACGAGCAGTACTTC. This gives the protein CASSRVPDFSYEQYF. J is TRBJ2-7 and V is TRBV2; D is uncertain. The CDR3 length is 15 residues. Trimming cost V 6 bases and J 0 bases, with 15 bases left between them. Per germline, CDR1 SNHLY and CDR2 FYNNEI.

The CDR3 region is CASSLFGWDRRIGNTIYF. DNA of the CDR3: TGTGCCAGCAGCTTATTCGGGTGGGACAGACGGATCGGAAACACCATATATTTT. The chain has TRBV7-2 and TRBJ1-3; 7 positions agree with TRBD1. Germline-derived CDR1 and CDR2 are SGHTA and FQGNSA. V gave up 2 bases and J gave up 4 bases; unmatched junction bases: 14. CDR3 length: 18 residues.

About this clone itself: A read error may account for a junction end that differs from germline. The rearrangement links TRBV11-3 to TRBJ1-4; D is uncertain. In germline, CDR1 is SGHNT, CDR2 YENEEA. The CDR3 runs to 14 residues. The CDR3 sequence: CASSLESTNEKLFF. CDR3 sequence (DNA): TGTGCCAGCAGCCTAGAATCAACTAATGAAAAACTGTTTTTT.

V and J are TRBV6-2 or TRBV6-3 and TRBJ1-4; 7 nucleotides align to TRBD1. There are 15 residues in the CDR3. J lost 6 bases, V lost 4 bases, and 8 bases had no gene match. Germline V gene sequence: CDR1 MNHEY, CDR2 SVGEGT. The DNA for the CDR3 is TGTGCCAGCAGTTCCGAAAGACAGGGTGATGAAAAACTGTTTTTT. The encoded protein is CASSSERQGDEKLFF.

The chain is built from TRBV11-2 and TRBJ1-6, with a weak D call TRBD1 (5 bases). The CDR3 consists of 14 residues. Trimming stripped 3 bases from V and 9 bases from J, with 12 bases between. Germline CDR1 SGHAT, CDR2 FQNNGV. Here the CDR3 reads CASSFTRVLSPLHF. In nucleotides, the CDR3 is TGTGCCAGCAGCTTCACCAGGGTTCTTTCACCCCTCCACTTT.

The CDR3 region is CASSTDRSYEQYF. The CDR3 coding sequence is TGTGCCAGCAGCACGGACAGATCCTACGAGCAGTACTTC. This chain connects TRBV7-2 to TRBJ2-7; D is possibly TRBD1 (6 bases). V shed 5 bases and J shed 1 base, with 9 bases lying between them. This CDR3 has 13 amino acids. Looked up from germline, CDR1 is SGHTA and CDR2 is FQGNSA.

The rearrangement joins TRBV19 to TRBJ1-5; 9 positions agree with TRBD1. The CDR3 sequence is 14 residues long. The trim removed 6 bases at V and 6 bases at J, leaving 6 bases unmatched. Germline lookup yields CDR1 LNHDA and CDR2 SQIVND (reference sequence). The CDR3 nucleotides are TGTGCCAGTAGATCGGGGACAGGGACTCAGCCCCAGCATTTT. It yields the protein CASRSGTGTQPQHF.